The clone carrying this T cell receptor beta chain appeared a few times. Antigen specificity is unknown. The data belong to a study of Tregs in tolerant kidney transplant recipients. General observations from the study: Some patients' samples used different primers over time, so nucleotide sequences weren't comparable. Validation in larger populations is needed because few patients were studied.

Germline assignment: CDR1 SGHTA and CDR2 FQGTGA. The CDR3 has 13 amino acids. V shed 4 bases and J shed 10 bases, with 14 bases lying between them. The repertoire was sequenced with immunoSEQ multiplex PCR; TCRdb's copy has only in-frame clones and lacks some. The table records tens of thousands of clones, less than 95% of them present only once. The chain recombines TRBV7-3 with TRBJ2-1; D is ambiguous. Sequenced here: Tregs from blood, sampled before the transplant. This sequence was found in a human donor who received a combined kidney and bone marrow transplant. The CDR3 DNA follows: TGTGCCAGCAGCTCTGAGTACAATCGCGAGCAGTTCTTC. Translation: CASSSEYNREQFF.